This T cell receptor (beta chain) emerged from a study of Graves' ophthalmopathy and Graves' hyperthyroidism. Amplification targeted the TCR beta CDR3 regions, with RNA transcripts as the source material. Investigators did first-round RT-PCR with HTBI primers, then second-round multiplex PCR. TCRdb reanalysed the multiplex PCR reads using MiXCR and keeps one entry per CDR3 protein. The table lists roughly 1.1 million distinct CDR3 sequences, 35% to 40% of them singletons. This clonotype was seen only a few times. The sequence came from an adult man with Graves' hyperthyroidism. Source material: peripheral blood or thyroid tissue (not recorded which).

CDR3 amino acids: CASNNPPNQPQHF. CDR3 in DNA: TGTGCCAGCAACAATCCCCCTAATCAGCCCCAGCATTTT. J is TRBJ1-5 and V is TRBV28; D remains ambiguous. The CDR3 length is 13 residues. V shed 7 bases and J shed 4 bases, with 11 bases lying between them. Per the germline V gene, CDR1 is MDHEN and CDR2 is SYDVKM.